A selection of T cell receptor beta chains follows, all from one sample in a study of blood T cell repertoires in COVID-19. The protocol was immunoSEQ multiplex PCR, while the TCRdb copy is restricted to in-frame clones and leaves out a portion. The sample has roughly 150,000 clones, approximately 91% seen once. Sequenced sample: peripheral blood. All receptors come from a man younger than 30 with COVID-19, enrolled during active disease. Both conserved end residues are part of each CDR3. D genes are given only for firm matches. Only part of the rows carry a size: once, few, many, or a class if the clone is expanded.

clone_size | j_call | v_call | d_call | cdr3_aa | cdr3_nt
- | TRBJ1-5 | TRBV27 | TRBD1 | CASSLRTGHNQPQHF | TGTGCCAGCAGTTTACGGACAGGCCACAATCAGCCCCAGCATTTT
once | TRBJ1-2 | TRBV5-6 | - | CASSLGQQHIFF | TGTGCCAGCAGCTTGGGACAGCAGCACATCTTCTTC
- | TRBJ2-2 | TRBV14 | - | CASSSRPGFNTGELFF | TGTGCCAGCAGCTCCCGACCGGGTTTTAACACCGGGGAGCTGTTTTTT
- | TRBJ2-6 | TRBV6-6 | - | CASRDISGANVLTF | TGTGCCAGCAGGGACATCTCTGGGGCCAACGTCCTGACTTTC
few | TRBJ1-5 | TRBV11-3 | - | CASSGTGLTHF | TGTGCCAGCAGCGGCACGGGGTTAACCCATTTT
- | TRBJ1-5 | TRBV7-2 | - | CASSLASQGPQHF | TGTGCCAGCAGCTTAGCCTCACAGGGACCCCAGCATTTT
- | TRBJ2-1 | TRBV7-2 | TRBD2 | CASALWEGIYNEQFF | TGTGCCAGCGCCCTTTGGGAGGGGATCTACAATGAGCAGTTCTTC
- | TRBJ2-3 | TRBV7-2 | - | CASSFVGSFTDTQYF | TGTGCCAGCAGCTTTGTGGGCAGCTTCACAGATACGCAGTATTTT
- | TRBJ2-2 | TRBV4-3 | TRBD2 | CASSQDEGLAGGPDTGELFF | TGCGCCAGCAGCCAAGATGAAGGACTAGCGGGAGGCCCCGACACCGGGGAGCTGTTTTTT
- | TRBJ2-1 | TRBV7-6 | TRBD2 | CASSPLAGFSEQFF | TGTGCCAGCAGCCCCCTAGCGGGATTTTCCGAGCAGTTCTTC
- | TRBJ1-1 | TRBV28 | - | CASSSPIAGGWMNTEAFF | TGTGCCAGCAGTTCTCCTATTGCTGGGGGCTGGATGAACACTGAAGCTTTCTTT
- | TRBJ1-1 | TRBV7-3 | - | CASSEQGHTEAFF | TGTGCCAGCAGCGAACAGGGTCACACTGAAGCTTTCTTT
- | TRBJ1-1 | TRBV2 | TRBD1 | CASRPGQGQTEAFF | TGTGCCAGCAGACCGGGACAGGGGCAGACTGAAGCTTTCTTT
- | TRBJ2-3 | TRBV4-1 | TRBD2 | CASSQGTTSGRDTQYF | TGCGCCAGCAGCCAGGGAACGACTAGCGGGAGGGATACGCAGTATTTT
- | TRBJ1-2 | TRBV11-2 | TRBD1 | CASSLGRGQGEWNYGYTF | TGTGCCAGCAGCTTAGGTCGGGGACAGGGGGAGTGGAACTATGGCTACACCTTC
- | TRBJ2-7 | TRBV9 | TRBD1 | CASSVDHRGYEQYF | TGTGCCAGCAGCGTAGATCACAGGGGCTACGAGCAGTACTTC
- | TRBJ1-2 | TRBV24-1 | - | CATSDRAVYTF | TGTGCCACCAGTGACAGGGCGGTCTACACCTTC
- | TRBJ2-3 | TRBV24-1 | TRBD1 | CATSVGTGSTDTQYF | TGTGCCACCAGTGTGGGGACAGGGAGCACAGATACGCAGTATTTT
- | TRBJ2-1 | TRBV6-5 | TRBD2 | CASQASGRYNEQFF | TGTGCCAGCCAGGCTAGCGGCCGATACAATGAGCAGTTCTTC
- | TRBJ2-7 | TRBV27 | - | CASSYSIDYEQYF | TGTGCCAGCAGTTATTCTATTGACTACGAGCAGTACTTC
- | TRBJ2-1 | TRBV7-3 | - | CASSLRRGDSYNEQFF | TGTGCCAGCAGCTTAAGGCGCGGCGACTCCTACAATGAGCAGTTCTTC
- | TRBJ2-4 | TRBV2 | TRBD2 | CASSVGGRVAKNIQYF | TGTGCCAGCAGTGTCGGCGGGAGGGTTGCCAAAAACATTCAGTACTTC
- | TRBJ2-1 | TRBV4-3 | - | CASSQQVSYNEQFF | TGCGCCAGCAGCCAACAGGTCTCCTACAATGAGCAGTTCTTC
- | TRBJ2-7 | TRBV5-1 | TRBD1 | CASSPGQGLGEQYF | TGCGCCAGCAGCCCGGGACAGGGCCTGGGAGAGCAGTACTTC
- | TRBJ2-5 | TRBV11-2 | - | CASSLGLGETQYF | TGTGCCAGCAGCTTAGGACTAGGAGAGACCCAGTACTTC
- | TRBJ2-2 | TRBV25-1 | - | CASSDQGWTGELFF | TGTGCCAGCAGTGACCAGGGGTGGACCGGGGAGCTGTTTTTT
- | TRBJ2-3 | TRBV6-6 | TRBD1 | CASQRDRGPDTQYF | TGTGCCAGTCAGCGGGACAGGGGGCCAGATACGCAGTATTTT
- | TRBJ2-1 | TRBV7-2 | - | CASSLGVSSVEQFF | TGTGCCAGCAGCTTAGGGGTATCTAGTGTAGAGCAGTTCTTC
- | TRBJ2-2 | TRBV5-1 | TRBD2 | CASSLAGGPNTGELFF | TGCGCCAGTTCCTTAGCGGGAGGGCCGAACACCGGGGAGCTGTTTTTT
once | TRBJ2-7 | TRBV28 | TRBD2 | CASRNEGGFSSYEQYF | TGTGCCAGCAGAAACGAGGGAGGGTTTAGCTCCTACGAGCAGTACTTC
- | TRBJ1-5 | TRBV15 | TRBD1 | CATSRDRGRNQPQHF | TGTGCCACCAGCAGAGACAGGGGGCGAAATCAGCCCCAGCATTTT
- | TRBJ1-5 | TRBV27 | TRBD1 | CASSSKRTGWVHQPQHF | TGTGCCAGCAGTTCCAAAAGGACAGGGTGGGTTCATCAGCCCCAGCATTTT
- | TRBJ2-7 | TRBV9 | - | CASSGVESDEQYF | TGTGCCAGCAGCGGAGTCGAAAGCGACGAGCAGTACTTC
- | TRBJ2-5 | TRBV11-2 | - | CASRGFQETQYF | TGTGCCAGCAGGGGCTTCCAAGAGACCCAGTACTTC
- | TRBJ1-2 | TRBV7-8 | - | CASSLGAATNYGYTF | TGTGCCAGCAGCCTTGGGGCAGCTACTAACTATGGCTACACCTTC
- | TRBJ2-7 | TRBV7-2 | TRBD1 | CASRLTGNHEQYF | TGTGCCAGCCGACTGACAGGGAACCACGAGCAGTACTTC
- | TRBJ1-3 | TRBV14 | - | CASSQVQVVSGNTIYF | TGTGCCAGCAGCCAAGTTCAGGTTGTTTCTGGAAACACCATATATTTT
- | TRBJ2-7 | TRBV28 | - | CASGRRMALEQYF | TGTGCCAGCGGGAGGAGAATGGCACTCGAGCAGTACTTC
- | TRBJ2-5 | TRBV3-1/TRBV3-2 | TRBD2 | CASSQERGTSGRRETQYF | TGTGCCAGCAGCCAAGAGAGGGGGACTAGCGGGAGGAGGGAGACCCAGTACTTC
- | TRBJ2-4 | TRBV13 | - | CASSLGGRGNIQYF | TGTGCCAGCAGCTTAGGCGGCAGAGGAAACATTCAGTACTTC
- | TRBJ2-5 | TRBV21-1 | - | CASSNKGGLGGWETQYF | TGTGCCAGCAGCAACAAGGGGGGACTAGGAGGATGGGAGACCCAGTACTTC
- | TRBJ2-1 | TRBV15 | TRBD1 | CATSRVGQGAGEQFF | TGTGCCACCAGCAGAGTGGGACAGGGGGCCGGTGAGCAGTTCTTC
- | TRBJ2-7 | TRBV7-2 | TRBD1 | CASSLYVTGSYEQYF | TGTGCCAGCAGCTTATATGTGACAGGGTCCTACGAGCAGTACTTC
once | TRBJ1-4 | TRBV19 | TRBD1 | CASSTVPGQGAANEKLFF | TGTGCCAGTAGTACAGTCCCGGGACAGGGGGCGGCTAATGAAAAACTGTTTTTT
- | TRBJ2-7 | TRBV7-9 | - | CASSRGGAEQYF | TGTGCCAGCAGCCGCGGAGGAGCCGAGCAGTACTTC
- | TRBJ2-7 | TRBV28 | TRBD2 | CASSQGTSGRVLEQYF | TGTGCCAGCAGTCAGGGGACTAGCGGGAGGGTTCTCGAGCAGTACTTC
- | TRBJ1-2 | TRBV5-1 | TRBD1 | CASSSSWDRNGYTF | TGCGCCAGCAGCTCCTCCTGGGACAGGAATGGCTACACCTTC
once | TRBJ2-7 | TRBV6-2/TRBV6-3 | - | CASSPETRSSYEQYF | TGTGCCAGCAGCCCTGAGACTAGATCCTCCTACGAGCAGTACTTC
once | TRBJ2-3 | TRBV4-1 | TRBD2 | CASSQDTSGGRLGTQYF | TGCGCCAGCAGCCAAGATACCTCGGGCGGGAGGTTGGGTACGCAGTATTTT
- | TRBJ2-7 | TRBV4-3 | - | CASSQGVRTVTYEQYF | TGCGCCAGCAGCCAAGGGGTGAGGACAGTTACCTACGAGCAGTACTTC